A single sample gave rise to the 5 T cell receptor beta chains below, sequenced in a study of response to subunit inactivated influenza vaccine. TCRdb itself ran the RT-PCR reads through MiXCR, one entry per CDR3 protein. This sample has hundreds of thousands of distinct CDR3 sequences, with 15% to 18% found just once. The starting material was PBMCs from blood, obtained approximately 13 days after vaccination. These receptors came from a middle-aged man who received an inactivated influenza vaccine.

The chain is built from TRBV20-1 and TRBJ2-1; TRBD2 aligns across 8 bases. Germline V gene lookup returns CDR1 DFQATT and CDR2 SNEGSKA (reference sequence). V trimming: 2 bases; J trimming: 4 bases; junction bases outside the gene matches: 7. The CDR3 covers 15 residues. CDR3 region: CSARRAGDQYNEQFF. DNA for the CDR3: TGCAGTGCTAGACGAGCGGGAGATCAATACAATGAGCAGTTCTTC.

This chain connects TRBV11-2 to TRBJ1-6, with a possible D match to TRBD1 (6 bases). CDR1 SGHAT and CDR2 FQNNGV come from the germline V gene. The CDR3 contains 14 residues. Trimming pared 8 bases from V and 7 bases from J, leaving 15 bases between. The CDR3 reads CASSEGVGNSPLHF. The CDR3 nucleotides read TGTGCCAGCTCGGAGGGGGTGGGAAATTCACCCCTCCACTTT. The variable domain in full, with the rest retrieved from reference TRBV11-2 and TRBJ1-6, is EAGVAQSPRYKIIEKRQSVAFWCNPISGHATLYWYQQILGQGPKLLIQFQNNGVVDDSQLPKDRFSAERLKGVDSTLKIQPAKLEDSAVYLCASSEGVGNSPLHFGNGTRLTVT.

The chain joins TRBV6-1 to TRBJ1-1; D not certain. The CDR3 runs to 13 residues. Germline CDR1 reads MNHNS; CDR2 reads SASEGT. V gave up 8 bases and J gave up 1 base, with 11 bases separating them. The CDR3, as DNA: TGTGCCAGCCTCAGGCGAACGAACACTGAAGCTTTCTTT. Residues: CASLRRTNTEAFF.

There are a few counts of this clonotype. V usage is TRBV7-2 and J usage is TRBJ1-3, with 9 positions matching TRBD1. The V segment lost 4 bases and the J segment 1 base; nucleotides outside the gene matches: 5. The CDR3 is 16 amino acids. CDR1 is SGHTA and CDR2 is FQGNSA in the germline V gene. This CDR3 reads CASSSDRGSSGNTIYF. In DNA, the CDR3 is TGTGCCAGCAGCTCGGACAGGGGATCTTCTGGAAACACCATATATTTT.

The chain recombines TRBV7-8 with TRBJ2-2; the match to TRBD1 covers 8 bases. Germline V lookup: CDR1 SGHVS, CDR2 FQNEAQ. The V and J ends lost 2 bases and 0 bases, in that order; junction bases with no gene match: 5. The CDR3 is 17 residues long. Here the CDR3 reads CASSLKPDRANTGELFF. CDR3 DNA: TGTGCCAGCAGCTTAAAACCGGACAGGGCGAACACCGGGGAGCTGTTTTTT.